Included here is one T cell receptor beta chain sequence, with context. Its antigen is unidentified. The data belong to a study of PD-L1 blockade in urothelial cancer. General observations from the study: Sub-median blood TCR clonality before treatment predicted longer survival.

This CDR3 contains 15 residues. Trimming removed 6 bases from V and 4 bases from J, with 19 bases in between. Germline V gene lookup returns CDR1 LNHDA and CDR2 SQIVND (reference sequence). Only in-frame clones appear in the TCRdb table, and some are missing; sequencing was by immunoSEQ multiplex PCR. This sample has about 45,000 clones; more than 75% occur once, and the top ten carry roughly 15%. Each patient supplied 1 to 8 pretreatment and on-treatment samples. The V and J genes are TRBV19 and TRBJ2-7; TRBD1 is a possible D gene (6 bases). This specimen consisted of PBMCs, obtained around atezolizumab (anti-PD-L1) treatment. This sequence originates from a woman between 55 and 75 years old with urothelial cancer. CDR3 residues: CASSPYIRTAYEQYF. In DNA form, the CDR3 reads TGTGCCAGTAGCCCGTATATCCGGACAGCATACGAGCAGTACTTC.